This record looks at one T cell receptor (beta chain) sequence and its context. Its antigen is unknown. This sample is drawn from a study of vaccination and CD4 T cells after COVID-19. Stated treatment: approximately nine-day PBMC culture with coronavirus spike peptide pools or control peptides (ViraFEST assay). Trimming took 5 bases from V and 1 from J, leaving 9 bases between them. Per germline, CDR1 SGHDN and CDR2 FVKESK. CDR3 length equals 14 residues. Sequencing of the DNA from cultured CD4+ T cells was carried out with the Oncomine TCR Beta short-read assay. TCRdb ran MiXCR on the PCR reads and lists one entry per CDR3 protein. The top ten clones hold approximately 17% of a sample with around 12,000 distinct CDR3 sequences, more than 50% of them seen once.

This receptor was taken from a human donor with COVID-19. The chain employs TRBV14 and TRBJ2-1, with TRBD1 as a possible D gene (5 bases). The material sequenced was cultured CD4+ T cells from blood, taken after SARS-CoV-2 vaccination. This CDR3 is CASSAQGSYNEQFF. For the CDR3, the DNA is TGTGCCAGCAGCGCGCAGGGATCCTACAATGAGCAGTTCTTC.